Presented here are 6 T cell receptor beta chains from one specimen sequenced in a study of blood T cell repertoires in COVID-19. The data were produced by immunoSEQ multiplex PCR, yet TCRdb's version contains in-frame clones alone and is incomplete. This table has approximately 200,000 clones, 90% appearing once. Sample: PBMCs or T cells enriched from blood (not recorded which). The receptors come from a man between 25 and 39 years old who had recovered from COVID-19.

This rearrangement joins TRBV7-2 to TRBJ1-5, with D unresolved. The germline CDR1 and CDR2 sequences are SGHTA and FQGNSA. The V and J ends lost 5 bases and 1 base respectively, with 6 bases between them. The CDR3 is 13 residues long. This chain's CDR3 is CASSPISNQPQHF. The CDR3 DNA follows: TGTGCCAGCAGCCCCATCAGCAATCAGCCCCAGCATTTT.

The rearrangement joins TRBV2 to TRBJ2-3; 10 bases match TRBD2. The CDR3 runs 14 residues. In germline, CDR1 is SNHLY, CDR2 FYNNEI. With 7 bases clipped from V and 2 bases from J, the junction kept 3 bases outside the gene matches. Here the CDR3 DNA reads TGTGCCAGCATCACTAGCGGGACCACAGATACGCAGTATTTT. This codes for CASITSGTTDTQYF.

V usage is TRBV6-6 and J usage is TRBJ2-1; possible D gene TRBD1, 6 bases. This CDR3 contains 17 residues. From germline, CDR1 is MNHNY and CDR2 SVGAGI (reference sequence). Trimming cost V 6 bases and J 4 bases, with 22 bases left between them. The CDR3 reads CASRRTPSGVLYNEQFF. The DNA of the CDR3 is TGTGCCAGCAGGCGAACCCCGTCAGGGGTTTTGTACAATGAGCAGTTCTTC.

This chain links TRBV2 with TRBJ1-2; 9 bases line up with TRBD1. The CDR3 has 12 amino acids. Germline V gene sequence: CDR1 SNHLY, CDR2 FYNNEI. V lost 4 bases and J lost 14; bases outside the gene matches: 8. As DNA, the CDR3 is TGTGCCAGCAGTGCTGACAGGGGGAGTTATACCTTC. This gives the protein CASSADRGSYTF.

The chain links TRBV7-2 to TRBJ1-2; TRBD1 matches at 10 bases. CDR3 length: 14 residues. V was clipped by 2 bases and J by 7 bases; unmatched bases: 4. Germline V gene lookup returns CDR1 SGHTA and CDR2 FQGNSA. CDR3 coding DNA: TGTGCCAGCAGCTTACGGACAGGGGGTAGTGGCTACACCTTC. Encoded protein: CASSLRTGGSGYTF.

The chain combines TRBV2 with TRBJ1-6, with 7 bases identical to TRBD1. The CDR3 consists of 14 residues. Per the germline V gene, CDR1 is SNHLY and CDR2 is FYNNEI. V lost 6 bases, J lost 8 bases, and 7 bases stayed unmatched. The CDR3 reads CASSAGQAHSPLHF. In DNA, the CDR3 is TGTGCCAGCAGCGCTGGACAGGCCCATTCACCCCTCCACTTT.